This TCR beta chain was captured by sequencing in a study of T cells after yellow fever vaccination. Trimming stripped 9 bases from V and 10 bases from J, with 10 bases between. Per germline, CDR1 LNHDA and CDR2 SQIVND (reference sequence). The CDR3 spans 9 residues. By 5'RACE template switching, TCR cDNA was produced, with a universal primer site and UMIs added in the process. One entry per CDR3 protein, called by TCRdb with MiXCR from the 5' RACE reads. The repertoire holds 620,000 or so distinct CDR3 sequences, less than 20% seen once, with about 18% in the top ten. This receptor was taken from a man in his late teens or twenties who received the YFV17D yellow fever vaccine. V gene TRBV19 combines with J gene TRBJ2-7, with D perhaps TRBD1 (6 bases). The sequenced sample was PBMCs, obtained less than 6 days after the first yellow fever vaccination. In DNA form, the CDR3 reads TGTGCCAGGGGGGACAAACAGTACGTC. Translated: CARGDKQYV.